The rows below give T cell receptor beta chains drawn from one sample of a study of Graves' ophthalmopathy and Graves' hyperthyroidism. MiXCR, run by TCRdb on the multiplex PCR reads, gives a single entry per CDR3 protein. This sample carries roughly 1.1 million distinct CDR3 sequences, about 40% of them seen once, and the ten largest clones take approximately 10%. Material for sequencing was peripheral blood or thyroid tissue (not recorded which). The receptor source for this set is an adult man with Graves' hyperthyroidism. CDR3s leave out the opening cysteine and the closing phenylalanine or tryptophan. Size is stated for part of the rows, as once, few or many counts, or as a class when the clone is expanded.

TRBV5-6 many ASSPQGRDTEAF
TRBV29-1 few SVAGMGYGYT
TRBV19 - ASSISAGNMDEQY
TRBV7-2 many ASSLANREGDEQY
TRBV29-1 many SVKGAYEQY
TRBV7-8 many ASSLKVRLAAPYEQY
TRBV27 - ASSRSGTDGHT
TRBV25-1 many ASTRDSYEQY
TRBV7-2 - ASSHREGDQPQH
TRBV19 many ASRDRGNNSPLH
TRBV29-1 many SSGTDVDGYT
TRBV19 few ASSIIQGSYEQY
TRBV7-8 - ASSQAQGAEQPQH
TRBV25-1 once ASSLVSDGTANTEAF
TRBV9 many ASSGLEEDQY
TRBV29-1 many SELSAPRDRPYEQY
TRBV9 - ASSSGTGGRWTGELF
TRBV5-1 many ASRASGAAYEQY
TRBV18 - ASSPTTAFNQPQH
TRBV6-6 many ASRTDPDYQPQH
TRBV19 - ASSIFRDRNQPQH
TRBV9 few ASSQDKRTLNEKLF
TRBV10-3 - AIGPREYGYT
TRBV4-2 few ASSQGGGSPGKLF